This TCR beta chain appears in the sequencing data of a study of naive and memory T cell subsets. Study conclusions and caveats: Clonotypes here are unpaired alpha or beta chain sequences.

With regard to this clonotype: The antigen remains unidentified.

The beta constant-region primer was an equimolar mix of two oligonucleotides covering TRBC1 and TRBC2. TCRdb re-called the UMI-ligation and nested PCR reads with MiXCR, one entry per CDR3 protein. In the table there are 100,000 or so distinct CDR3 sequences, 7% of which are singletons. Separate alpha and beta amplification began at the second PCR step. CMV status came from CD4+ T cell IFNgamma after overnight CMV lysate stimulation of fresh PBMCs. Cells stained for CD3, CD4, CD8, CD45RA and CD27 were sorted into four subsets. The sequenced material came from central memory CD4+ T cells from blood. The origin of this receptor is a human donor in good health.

CDR3 bases: TGTGCCAGCACGTGGGCCCTGGAAGACATTCAGTACTTC. This codes for CASTWALEDIQYF. The chain is built from TRBV18 and TRBJ2-4; D unclear. Between the trimmed V and J ends, which lost 8 bases and 8 bases, there was a span of 16 bases. This CDR3 is built from 13 residues. CDR1 and CDR2 from the germline V gene are KGHSH and LQKENI.